This TCR beta chain was identified during a study of CD8+ T cells in alopecia areata. Study-level results: Whether baseline CD8+ expansion is linked to response remains uncertain, given a single nonresponder.

V was clipped by 3 bases and J by 5 bases, with 2 bases between them. The V gene's germline CDR1 is SQVTM and CDR2 ANQGSEA. The CDR3 length is 10 residues. Regarding this clone: Its antigen is as yet unknown.

Following extraction, RNA underwent reverse transcription to cDNA, which served as the sequencing template. The protocol was immunoSEQ multiplex PCR, while the TCRdb copy is restricted to in-frame clones and leaves out a portion. The top ten clones hold approximately 20% of a sample with tens of thousands of clones, 46% of them seen once. Treatment indicated: oral pan-JAK inhibitor, 5-10 mg twice daily. The sequence came from a human donor with alopecia areata. Sequenced material: CD8+ T cells sorted from blood, taken around week 37, from a patient treated with tofacitinib. V gene TRBV29-1 combines with J gene TRBJ2-1; D is unresolved. In nucleotides, the CDR3 is TGCAGCGTTGACCACAATGAGCAGTTCTTC. It yields the protein CSVDHNEQFF.